What follows are 19 T cell receptor beta chains derived from one specimen sequenced in a study of regulatory T cells in long-lasting Graves disease. Regarding time point: persistent/refractory GD, antithyroid drugs over 5 years with positive TRAb. The TCR library was prepared using RNA isolated from PBMCs. The authors built TCR beta libraries using iRepertoire HTBI primers and Arm-PCR of CDR3 regions. TCRdb independently ran MiXCR on the multiplex PCR reads; one entry per CDR3 protein. The sample has 600,000 to 800,000 distinct CDR3 sequences, approximately 29% seen once. The specimen comprised peripheral blood mononuclear cells (PBMCs), sampled when the disease was refractory, from a patient treated with antithyroid drugs. Receptor source: a female donor with Graves disease.

The chain has TRBV19 and TRBJ1-5; possible D gene TRBD1, 5 bases. Germline loops: CDR1 LNHDA, CDR2 SQIVND (reference sequence). This CDR3 contains 17 residues. Trimming removed 3 bases at V and 5 bases at J, with 20 bases between. The CDR3 is CASSILSTGTPDQPQHF. For the CDR3, the DNA is TGTGCCAGTAGTATCCTATCTACCGGGACGCCAGATCAGCCCCAGCATTTT.

The sample holds a few counts of this clonotype. The chain is built from TRBV6-1 and TRBJ2-7; D may correspond to TRBD1 or TRBD2 (6 bases each). Trimming left V 6 bases short and J 2 bases short, with 11 bases between. Germline V gene data show CDR1 as MNHNS and CDR2 as SASEGT. CDR3 length: 13 residues. The CDR3 region has the DNA TGTGCCAGCAGCCGCGGGACACCCTACGAGCAGTACTTC. Its protein is CASSRGTPYEQYF.

This clonotype was seen many times. The CDR3 nucleotides are TGTGCCAGCAGCTCCCGGGACGGCTATGGCTACACCTTC. This encodes CASSSRDGYGYTF. The chain recombines TRBV7-3 with TRBJ1-2; D is perhaps TRBD1 (5 bases). V lost 4 bases and J 4 bases, leaving 10 bases between the germline ends. Per germline, CDR1 SGHTA and CDR2 FQGTGA. The CDR3 extends over 13 amino acids.

This clonotype was seen more than once but under ten times. This chain links TRBV28 with TRBJ1-1, with D unclear. Germline-derived CDR1 and CDR2 are MDHEN and SYDVKM. The CDR3 covers 11 residues. V was cut by 8 bases and J by 5 bases, with 9 bases left in between. CDR3 sequence (DNA): TGTGCCAGCGCGGAGCGGACTGAAGCTTTCTTT. Translation: CASAERTEAFF.

The chain couples TRBV11-2 to TRBJ2-4; D remains ambiguous. Germline loops: CDR1 SGHAT, CDR2 FQNNGV. The CDR3 length is 12 residues. Trimming left V 11 bases short and J 2 bases short, with 10 bases between. The CDR3 DNA reads TGTGCCCCCCCTAGGACCAAAAACATTCAGTACTTC. This gives the protein CAPPRTKNIQYF.

The genes are TRBV7-3 and TRBJ1-6; D may be TRBD1 (6 bases). The V and J ends lost 5 bases and 7 bases respectively, with 9 bases between them. Germline CDR1 is SGHTA and CDR2 is FQGTGA. There are 13 residues in the CDR3. The CDR3 DNA reads TGTGCCAGCAGCACAACAGGGAATTCACCCCTCCACTTT. Protein sequence: CASSTTGNSPLHF.

This clonotype was found a few times. The V call is TRBV12-5, the J call TRBJ2-1; D not certain. Germline lookup yields CDR1 LGHNT and CDR2 FRNRAP. This CDR3 spans 13 amino acids. Deletions cut 3 bases from V and 4 bases from J, with 7 bases between. CDR3 residues: CASGLKEYNEQFF. The CDR3 DNA is TGTGCTAGTGGTTTAAAGGAATACAATGAGCAGTTCTTC.

This clonotype has ten or more counts. One junction end disagrees with the germline gene, perhaps due to a read error. V usage is TRBV20-1 and J usage is TRBJ1-1, with a tentative D call TRBD1 (5 bases). Germline V gene sequence: CDR1 DFQATT, CDR2 SNEGSKA (reference sequence). This CDR3 comprises 13 residues. For the CDR3, the DNA is TGCAGTGCTAGGGGCAGGGTGAACACTGAAGCCTTCTTT. Protein product: CSARGRVNTEAFF.

There are many counts of this clonotype. The genes are TRBV12-3 or TRBV12-4 and TRBJ2-5; TRBD1 matches 10 bases. Germline trimming cut 5 bases from V and 2 bases from J; bases unmatched to any gene: 8. This CDR3 is built from 16 residues. The CDR3 sequence: CASSPPGTGAQETQYF. The CDR3 nucleotides read TGTGCCAGCAGTCCCCCCGGGACAGGGGCTCAAGAGACCCAGTACTTC.

There are many counts of this clonotype. The rearrangement joins TRBV11-2 to TRBJ2-5, with unresolved D. Germline CDR1 is SGHAT and CDR2 is FQNNGV. V dropped 5 bases and J dropped 2 bases, with 15 bases sitting between them. CDR3 length: 15 residues. The chain's CDR3 is CASSTGQETQETQYF. The CDR3 bases are TGTGCCAGCAGCACTGGCCAGGAGACGCAAGAGACCCAGTACTTC.

This chain connects TRBV20-1 to TRBJ1-5, with 9 bases identical to TRBD1. Germline CDR1 reads DFQATT; CDR2 reads SNEGSKA (reference sequence). V lost 6 bases and J lost 2; bases outside the gene matches: 5. This CDR3 region has 14 residues. The CDR3 coding sequence is TGCAGTGCACGGACAGGGGAAGGCAATCAGCCCCAGCATTTT. It specifies CSARTGEGNQPQHF.

The chain is built from TRBV2 and TRBJ1-6, with D tentatively TRBD1 (6 bases). The CDR3 is 16 residues long. Germline V gene lookup returns CDR1 SNHLY and CDR2 FYNNEI. Trimming left V 3 bases short and J 4 bases short, with 13 bases between. Here the CDR3 reads CASSEDGQPYNSPLHF. CDR3 sequence (DNA): TGTGCCAGCAGTGAGGACGGACAGCCTTATAATTCACCCCTCCACTTT.

This clonotype showed up just a few times. The CDR3 protein is CASSQMSIGTGGTEAFF. Here the CDR3 DNA reads TGTGCCAGCAGCCAAATGTCCATCGGGACAGGGGGCACTGAAGCTTTCTTT. This rearrangement joins TRBV14 to TRBJ1-1; 11 nucleotides line up with TRBD1. Germline CDR1 SGHDN, CDR2 FVKESK. Trimming at V came to 2 bases and at J to 4 bases, leaving 9 bases not matched to a gene. CDR3 length: 17 residues.

This clonotype was seen a handful of times. The J gene is TRBJ1-4, the V gene TRBV10-3; TRBD1 aligns across 8 bases. The CDR3 loop spans 14 amino acids. Germline trimming cut 7 bases from V and 5 bases from J; bases unmatched to any gene: 6. Looked up from germline, CDR1 is ENHRY and CDR2 is SYGVKD. The CDR3, as DNA: TGTGCCATCAAAAAGACAGGGGCAAATGAAAAACTGTTTTTT. Its translation is CAIKKTGANEKLFF.

CDR3 sequence reads: CASSSPAGAIYEQYF. The CDR3 DNA sequence: TGTGCCAGCAGCTCCCCGGCGGGAGCTATTTACGAGCAGTACTTC. This sequence joins TRBV7-9 and TRBJ2-7, with 7 bases lining up with TRBD2. V trimming: 4 bases; J trimming: 4 bases; junction bases outside the gene matches: 10. This CDR3 spans 15 amino acids. From germline, CDR1 is SEHNR and CDR2 FQNEAQ (reference sequence).

The chain uses TRBV27 and TRBJ1-1; D is undetermined. This CDR3 contains 10 residues. The ends were cut back, 6 bases at V and 11 bases at J, with 10 bases in the middle. CDR1 and CDR2 (germline): MNHEY, SMNVEV (reference sequence). The CDR3 coding sequence is TGTGCCAGCAGCCCCGAGATCGCTTTCTTT. Protein product: CASSPEIAFF.

The rearrangement joins TRBV10-2 to TRBJ2-5, with 9 positions matching TRBD2. The germline V gene has CDR1 WSHSY and CDR2 SAAADI. V was pared by 2 bases and J by 2 bases, with 12 bases of the junction left unmatched. This CDR3 spans 18 amino acids. The CDR3 coding sequence is TGCGCCAGCAGTGAGGAGGGGGGAAGCGGGGGGCTTCAAGAGACCCAGTACTTC. It translates to CASSEEGGSGGLQETQYF.

This clonotype has a handful of counts. The CDR3 nucleotides are TGCAGCGTTGAAGGAGGGGGCGGCTACACCTTC. The encoded protein is CSVEGGGGYTF. The genes are TRBV29-1 and TRBJ1-2; 7 nucleotides match TRBD1. CDR1 and CDR2 (germline): SQVTM, ANQGSEA. The CDR3 totals 11 residues. With 1 base clipped from V and 8 bases from J, the junction kept 1 base outside the gene matches.

This clonotype was detected only a few times. V usage is TRBV20-1 and J usage is TRBJ2-7, with 9 bases identical to TRBD1. This CDR3 region has 15 residues. After removal of 3 bases from V and 3 bases from J, the junction contained 9 bases not matched to a gene. The germline gives CDR1 DFQATT, CDR2 SNEGSKA (reference sequence). CDR3: CSARAPDRGRYEQYF. CDR3 bases: TGCAGTGCTAGGGCCCCGGACAGGGGACGCTACGAGCAGTACTTC.